Listed below are T cell receptor beta chains from one sample, sequenced in a study of human thymus T cells. Some clones are missing from TCRdb's copy, which holds only in-frame ones; the method was immunoSEQ multiplex PCR. In the table there are 78,000 or so clones, nearly 98% of which are singletons. Sequencing was carried out using thymus tissue. The receptors stem from a boy under two years old with a congenital heart defect but otherwise immunologically healthy. Each CDR3 is given with its conserved first and last residue. The order of the fields is clone size, D gene, V gene, J gene, CDR3 protein, CDR3 DNA. A D gene is named only where the DNA matches it firmly. Clone sizes are given selectively: once, few, many, or a class where the clone is expanded.

abundance: .; d_gene: TRBD1; v_gene: TRBV19; j_gene: TRBJ2-7; CDR3aa: CASRGGQGSYEQYF; CDR3nt: TGTGCCAGTAGGGGGGGACAGGGATCCTACGAGCAGTACTTC
abundance: .; d_gene: TRBD1; v_gene: TRBV7-2; j_gene: TRBJ1-1; CDR3aa: CASSLDPGTDNTEAFF; CDR3nt: TGTGCCAGCAGCTTAGATCCCGGGACAGATAACACTGAAGCTTTCTTT
abundance: .; d_gene: .; v_gene: TRBV27; j_gene: TRBJ2-1; CDR3aa: CASSPTASSRDNEQFF; CDR3nt: TGTGCCAGCAGCCCGACAGCCTCTTCCAGGGACAATGAGCAGTTCTTC
abundance: once; d_gene: .; v_gene: TRBV5-6; j_gene: TRBJ1-2; CDR3aa: CASSNEGEMGGYTF; CDR3nt: TGTGCCAGCAGCAACGAGGGAGAAATGGGAGGCTACACCTTC
abundance: .; d_gene: .; v_gene: TRBV29-1; j_gene: TRBJ2-3; CDR3aa: CSSPGRSGDTQYF; CDR3nt: TGCAGCTCCCCCGGCCGATCAGGAGATACGCAGTATTTT
abundance: .; d_gene: TRBD1; v_gene: TRBV7-9; j_gene: TRBJ1-5; CDR3aa: CASSSGTGYGTPQHF; CDR3nt: TGTGCCAGCAGCTCCGGGACAGGGTATGGAACGCCCCAGCATTTT
abundance: .; d_gene: TRBD1; v_gene: TRBV18; j_gene: TRBJ2-1; CDR3aa: CASSPRGTGHRNEQFF; CDR3nt: TGTGCCAGCTCACCACGGGGGACAGGGCATCGGAATGAGCAGTTCTTC
abundance: .; d_gene: TRBD2; v_gene: TRBV7-3; j_gene: TRBJ2-5; CDR3aa: CASSLLAGGPKTQYF; CDR3nt: TGTGCCAGCAGCTTACTTGCGGGGGGGCCGAAGACCCAGTACTTC
abundance: .; d_gene: .; v_gene: TRBV10-3; j_gene: TRBJ2-5; CDR3aa: CAISESGFRALGSQYF; CDR3nt: TGTGCCATCAGTGAATCAGGATTTAGGGCCTTGGGTTCCCAGTACTTC
abundance: .; d_gene: .; v_gene: TRBV15; j_gene: TRBJ2-6; CDR3aa: CATSREQGRNGLGANVLTF; CDR3nt: TGTGCCACCAGCAGAGAACAAGGGAGGAACGGACTGGGGGCCAACGTCCTGACTTTC
abundance: .; d_gene: .; v_gene: TRBV4-1; j_gene: TRBJ2-3; CDR3aa: CASSPNRAGADTQYF; CDR3nt: TGCGCCAGCAGCCCGAACAGGGCCGGGGCAGATACGCAGTATTTT
abundance: .; d_gene: TRBD2; v_gene: TRBV14; j_gene: TRBJ2-4; CDR3aa: CASSRSALPGLAAIAKNIQYF; CDR3nt: TGTGCCAGCAGCCGATCCGCCCTTCCCGGACTAGCGGCTATAGCCAAAAACATTCAGTACTTC
abundance: .; d_gene: TRBD1; v_gene: TRBV7-2; j_gene: TRBJ1-2; CDR3aa: CASLMGQGDGYTF; CDR3nt: TGTGCCAGCTTGATGGGACAGGGGGATGGCTACACCTTC
abundance: .; d_gene: TRBD1; v_gene: TRBV7-9; j_gene: TRBJ1-2; CDR3aa: CASSQRQGTYGYTF; CDR3nt: TGTGCCAGCAGCCAGAGACAGGGGACCTATGGCTACACCTTC
abundance: .; d_gene: .; v_gene: TRBV6-5; j_gene: TRBJ1-2; CDR3aa: CASSYCREGRGYTF; CDR3nt: TGTGCCAGCAGTTACTGCCGGGAGGGGAGGGGCTACACCTTC
abundance: .; d_gene: TRBD2; v_gene: TRBV5-1; j_gene: TRBJ2-7; CDR3aa: CASSPGGRDGEQYF; CDR3nt: TGCGCCAGCAGCCCTGGGGGGAGGGATGGCGAGCAGTACTTC
abundance: .; d_gene: .; v_gene: TRBV29-1; j_gene: TRBJ1-1; CDR3aa: CSVVIGGEAFF; CDR3nt: TGCAGCGTTGTGATAGGGGGGGAAGCTTTCTTT
abundance: .; d_gene: .; v_gene: TRBV12-5; j_gene: TRBJ1-2; CDR3aa: CASGLSDFYGYTF; CDR3nt: TGTGCTAGTGGTTTGTCAGACTTCTATGGCTACACCTTC
abundance: .; d_gene: .; v_gene: TRBV23-1; j_gene: TRBJ1-5; CDR3aa: CASSQKVSGEGDSNQPQHF; CDR3nt: TGCGCCAGCAGTCAGAAAGTTTCCGGGGAGGGGGATAGCAATCAGCCCCAGCATTTT
abundance: .; d_gene: .; v_gene: TRBV28; j_gene: TRBJ2-5; CDR3aa: CASSLSRAYQETQYF; CDR3nt: TGTGCCAGCAGTTTATCGAGGGCGTACCAAGAGACCCAGTACTTC
abundance: .; d_gene: TRBD2; v_gene: TRBV14; j_gene: TRBJ2-3; CDR3aa: CASSQDGVGLTSGGLRTQYF; CDR3nt: TGTGCCAGCAGCCAAGATGGGGTTGGGTTGACTAGCGGGGGACTCCGTACGCAGTATTTT
abundance: .; d_gene: TRBD1; v_gene: TRBV27; j_gene: TRBJ1-1; CDR3aa: CASQGTALMNTEAFF; CDR3nt: TGTGCCAGCCAAGGGACAGCTTTAATGAACACTGAAGCTTTCTTT
abundance: .; d_gene: TRBD2; v_gene: TRBV4-3; j_gene: TRBJ2-7; CDR3aa: CASSQETPSGDEQYF; CDR3nt: TGCGCCAGCAGCCAAGAGACTCCTAGCGGGGACGAGCAGTACTTC
abundance: .; d_gene: .; v_gene: TRBV5-6; j_gene: TRBJ1-2; CDR3aa: CASSPVGGQDYGYTF; CDR3nt: TGTGCCAGCAGTCCCGTAGGGGGTCAGGACTATGGCTACACCTTC
abundance: .; d_gene: .; v_gene: TRBV28; j_gene: TRBJ1-3; CDR3aa: CASSFDGQGFSGNTIYF; CDR3nt: TGTGCCAGCAGTTTCGACGGGCAGGGATTCTCTGGAAACACCATATATTTT
abundance: .; d_gene: TRBD2; v_gene: TRBV5-1; j_gene: TRBJ2-2; CDR3aa: CASSLGLAGGPGSAGELFF; CDR3nt: TGCGCCAGCAGCTTGGGACTAGCGGGAGGGCCGGGTTCTGCCGGGGAGCTGTTTTTT
abundance: .; d_gene: .; v_gene: TRBV27; j_gene: TRBJ2-4; CDR3aa: CASSLGGKNIQYF; CDR3nt: TGTGCCAGCAGTTTAGGAGGCAAAAACATTCAGTACTTC
abundance: .; d_gene: .; v_gene: TRBV5-1; j_gene: TRBJ2-5; CDR3aa: CASSGRAWGETQYF; CDR3nt: TGCGCCAGCAGCGGACGGGCCTGGGGGGAGACCCAGTACTTC
abundance: .; d_gene: .; v_gene: TRBV19; j_gene: TRBJ1-2; CDR3aa: CASSTRQNYGYTF; CDR3nt: TGTGCCAGTAGTACCAGGCAAAACTATGGCTACACCTTC
abundance: .; d_gene: TRBD2; v_gene: TRBV4-2; j_gene: TRBJ2-5; CDR3aa: CASSQRGGSGEETQYF; CDR3nt: TGTGCCAGCAGCCAGCGGGGGGGTTCCGGTGAAGAGACCCAGTACTTC
abundance: few; d_gene: TRBD1; v_gene: TRBV7-2; j_gene: TRBJ1-6; CDR3aa: CASSSPTGRNHSPLHF; CDR3nt: TGTGCCAGCAGCTCCCCGACAGGGAGGAATCATTCACCCCTCCACTTT
abundance: .; d_gene: .; v_gene: TRBV2; j_gene: TRBJ2-5; CDR3aa: CASSELVRTQETQYF; CDR3nt: TGTGCCAGCAGTGAATTGGTCAGGACCCAGGAGACCCAGTACTTC
abundance: once; d_gene: TRBD1; v_gene: TRBV18; j_gene: TRBJ1-2; CDR3aa: CASSPQGQGLGSGYGYTF; CDR3nt: TGTGCCAGCTCACCACAAGGACAGGGGTTGGGCTCTGGCTATGGCTACACCTTC
abundance: .; d_gene: .; v_gene: TRBV9; j_gene: TRBJ2-1; CDR3aa: CASSPLWEDEQFF; CDR3nt: TGTGCCAGCAGCCCTCTCTGGGAGGATGAGCAGTTCTTC
abundance: once; d_gene: TRBD2; v_gene: TRBV27; j_gene: TRBJ2-3; CDR3aa: CASSFKRLAGDADTQYF; CDR3nt: TGTGCCAGCAGTTTCAAGAGACTAGCGGGAGATGCAGATACGCAGTATTTT
abundance: .; d_gene: .; v_gene: TRBV5-1; j_gene: TRBJ2-5; CDR3aa: CASSPAGGQRETQYF; CDR3nt: TGCGCCAGCAGCCCCGCGGGGGGACAGCGAGAGACCCAGTACTTC
abundance: .; d_gene: .; v_gene: TRBV19; j_gene: TRBJ1-6; CDR3aa: CASSTPSAIGSGRVGSPLHF; CDR3nt: TGTGCCAGTAGTACCCCCTCGGCAATCGGGTCTGGCAGGGTAGGATCACCCCTCCACTTT
abundance: .; d_gene: TRBD1; v_gene: TRBV5-6; j_gene: TRBJ2-3; CDR3aa: CASSLEGQKRIDTQYF; CDR3nt: TGTGCCAGCAGCTTGGAGGGACAGAAGCGAATAGATACGCAGTATTTT
abundance: .; d_gene: .; v_gene: TRBV5-1; j_gene: TRBJ1-1; CDR3aa: CASSLLLDTEAFF; CDR3nt: TGCGCCAGCAGCTTGTTGCTGGACACTGAAGCTTTCTTT
abundance: .; d_gene: .; v_gene: TRBV12-5; j_gene: TRBJ1-2; CDR3aa: CASGPGVYGYTF; CDR3nt: TGTGCTAGTGGTCCCGGGGTTTACGGCTACACCTTC
abundance: .; d_gene: .; v_gene: TRBV10-2; j_gene: TRBJ1-5; CDR3aa: CASGGGIDQPQHF; CDR3nt: TGCGCCAGCGGGGGGGGGATAGATCAGCCCCAGCATTTT
abundance: .; d_gene: .; v_gene: TRBV2; j_gene: TRBJ2-4; CDR3aa: CASRGGRENIQYF; CDR3nt: TGTGCCAGCAGGGGGGGCAGGGAAAACATTCAGTACTTC
abundance: once; d_gene: .; v_gene: TRBV4-1; j_gene: TRBJ2-6; CDR3aa: CASSHLFLGSPSGANVLTF; CDR3nt: TGCGCCAGCAGCCACCTCTTTCTTGGAAGTCCCTCTGGGGCCAACGTCCTGACTTTC
abundance: .; d_gene: .; v_gene: TRBV27; j_gene: TRBJ1-5; CDR3aa: CASSLLGPLNQPQHF; CDR3nt: TGTGCCAGCAGTTTATTGGGCCCTTTGAATCAGCCCCAGCATTTT
abundance: .; d_gene: TRBD1; v_gene: TRBV10-3; j_gene: TRBJ1-5; CDR3aa: CAISETTGTGGQPQHF; CDR3nt: TGTGCCATCAGTGAGACGACCGGGACAGGGGGTCAGCCCCAGCATTTT
abundance: .; d_gene: TRBD2; v_gene: TRBV6-4; j_gene: TRBJ2-1; CDR3aa: CASSDRGLAGVREQFF; CDR3nt: TGTGCCAGCAGTGACCGGGGACTAGCGGGGGTTCGTGAGCAGTTCTTC
abundance: .; d_gene: .; v_gene: TRBV19; j_gene: TRBJ1-3; CDR3aa: CASSPDRDSGNTIYF; CDR3nt: TGTGCCAGTAGTCCGGACAGAGACTCTGGAAACACCATATATTTT
abundance: .; d_gene: .; v_gene: TRBV5-1; j_gene: TRBJ1-3; CDR3aa: CASSLAAGGSGNTIYF; CDR3nt: TGCGCCAGCAGCTTGGCCGCCGGCGGCTCTGGAAACACCATATATTTT
abundance: .; d_gene: TRBD2; v_gene: TRBV4-3; j_gene: TRBJ2-3; CDR3aa: CASSQKAGGTSTQYF; CDR3nt: TGCGCCAGCAGCCAAAAAGCGGGGGGTACATCAACGCAGTATTTT
abundance: .; d_gene: TRBD2; v_gene: TRBV4-2; j_gene: TRBJ2-3; CDR3aa: CASSQDLLTSGSASTDTQYF; CDR3nt: TGTGCCAGCAGCCAAGATCTCTTAACTAGCGGTTCTGCTAGCACAGATACGCAGTATTTT